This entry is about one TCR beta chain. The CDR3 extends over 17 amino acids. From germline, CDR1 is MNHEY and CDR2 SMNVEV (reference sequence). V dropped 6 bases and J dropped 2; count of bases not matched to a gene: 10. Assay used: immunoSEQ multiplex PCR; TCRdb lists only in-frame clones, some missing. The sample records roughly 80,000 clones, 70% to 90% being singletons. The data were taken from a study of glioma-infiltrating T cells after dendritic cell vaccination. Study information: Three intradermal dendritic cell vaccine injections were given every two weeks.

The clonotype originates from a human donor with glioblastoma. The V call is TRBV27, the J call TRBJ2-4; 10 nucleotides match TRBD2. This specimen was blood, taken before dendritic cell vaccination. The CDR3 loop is CASRNPLAGVSKNIQYF. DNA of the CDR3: TGTGCCAGCAGAAACCCGCTAGCGGGGGTGTCCAAAAACATTCAGTACTTC.